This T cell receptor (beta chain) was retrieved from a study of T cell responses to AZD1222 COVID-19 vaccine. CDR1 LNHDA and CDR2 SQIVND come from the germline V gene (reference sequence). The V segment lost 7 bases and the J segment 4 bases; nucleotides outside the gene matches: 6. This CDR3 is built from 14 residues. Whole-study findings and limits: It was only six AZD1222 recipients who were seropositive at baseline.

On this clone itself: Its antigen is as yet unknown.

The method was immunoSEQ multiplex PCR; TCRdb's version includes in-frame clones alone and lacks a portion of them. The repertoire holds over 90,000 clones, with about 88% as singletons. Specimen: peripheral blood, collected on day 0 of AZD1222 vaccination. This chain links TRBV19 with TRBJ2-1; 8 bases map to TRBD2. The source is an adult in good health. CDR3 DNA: TGTGCCAGTAATTCCCCGGGGGGGTACAATGAGCAGTTCTTC. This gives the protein CASNSPGGYNEQFF.